The present T cell receptor beta chain was sequenced within a study of T cell changes during pregnancy in multiple sclerosis. Germline values: CDR1 LGHNA, CDR2 YNFKEQ. CDR3 length equals 15 residues. Deletions cut 1 base from V and 0 bases from J, with 9 bases between. Some clones are missing from TCRdb's copy, which holds only in-frame ones; the method was immunoSEQ multiplex PCR. The sample has more than 35,000 clones, over 90% seen once. The genes are TRBV4-2 and TRBJ1-1; D is perhaps TRBD1 (5 bases). The source of this sequence is a female donor in good health, enrolled as a control in a pregnancy study. Material: CD4+ T cells from peripheral blood mononuclear cells, obtained in the third trimester of pregnancy. The CDR3, as DNA: TGTGCCAGCAGCCAAGCGGGGACTTTGAACACTGAAGCTTTCTTT. The encoded protein is CASSQAGTLNTEAFF.